This note documents a single TCR beta chain sequence. Original analysis: Reference gene primer amplification gave nucleated cell count estimates. The assay was immunoSEQ multiplex PCR, and TCRdb's table has in-frame clones only and misses some. V, J and clone size derive from that table, while D and trimming were established from the DNA sequence. The sample consists of some 150,000 clones, about four fifths of them appearing once. The CDR3 totals 16 residues. Germline CDR1 reads SQVTM; CDR2 reads ANQGSEA. V was trimmed by 0 bases and J by 4 bases, leaving 16 bases between them. The data were taken from a study of blood T cell repertoires in COVID-19. Whole-study context: Acute and convalescent COVID-19 specimens originated in the United States, Italy and Spain. PBMCs, B-cell-depleted T cells, or T cells provided the cDNA or gDNA that made up the material.

This clonotype was obtained from a woman older than 75 with acute or convalescent COVID-19. The V call is TRBV29-1, the J call TRBJ2-1, with a tentative D call TRBD2 (5 bases). The material sequenced was peripheral blood. In DNA form, the CDR3 reads TGCAGCGTTGAAGAATCGGCCCCGGGGTTGTACAATGAGCAGTTCTTC. Protein: CSVEESAPGLYNEQFF.